This passage covers 27 T cell receptor beta chains from one sample sequenced in a study of blood T cell repertoires in COVID-19. The protocol was immunoSEQ multiplex PCR, while the TCRdb copy is restricted to in-frame clones and leaves out a portion. The sample shows 270,000 or so clones, roughly 90% of them seen only once. What was sequenced was PBMCs or T cells enriched from blood (not recorded which). The receptor source for this set is a man in his forties who had been exposed to COVID-19.

This chain uses TRBV7-2 with TRBJ2-7; D is possibly TRBD2 (6 bases). This CDR3 comprises 15 residues. The V gene lost 3 bases and the J gene lost 0 bases, with 12 bases spanning the gap. Germline V gene sequence: CDR1 SGHTA, CDR2 FQGNSA. The CDR3 DNA reads TGTGCCAGCAGCTTCCCATCCGGGAGCTCCTACGAGCAGTACTTC. Translating gives CASSFPSGSSYEQYF.

This chain connects TRBV19 to TRBJ1-1; 8 positions match TRBD1. Germline V lookup: CDR1 LNHDA, CDR2 SQIVND (reference sequence). The ends lost 7 bases at V and 7 bases at J; junction bases unmatched: 2. The CDR3 totals 11 residues. The CDR3 nucleotides are TGTGCCAGTAAACAGGGGGGTGAAGCTTTCTTT. Protein: CASKQGGEAFF.

The V gene is TRBV12-3 or TRBV12-4, the J gene TRBJ2-7; 7 nucleotides agree with TRBD1. The CDR3 consists of 13 residues. The V and J ends lost 5 bases and 4 bases, in that order; junction bases with no gene match: 5. CDR3 protein: CASSLGQVYEQYF. CDR3 DNA sequence: TGTGCCAGCAGTCTTGGACAGGTTTACGAGCAGTACTTC.

The chain combines TRBV20-1 with TRBJ2-1, with 8 bases identical to TRBD2. The J segment lost 0 bases and the V segment lost 3 bases, leaving 7 bases of the junction unmatched. The CDR3 is 16 residues long. The germline V gene encodes CDR1 DFQATT and CDR2 SNEGSKA (reference sequence). As DNA, the CDR3 is TGCAGTGCTAGTCTAGCGGGTTGGAACTCCTACAATGAGCAGTTCTTC. Translated, it gives CSASLAGWNSYNEQFF.

The rearrangement links TRBV5-4 to TRBJ2-5, with 8 bases identical to TRBD2. The trim removed 5 bases at V and 2 bases at J, leaving 14 bases unmatched. CDR1 is SGHNT, CDR2 YYREEE, per germline (reference sequence). There are 17 residues in the CDR3. CDR3 nucleotides: TGTGCCAGCAGTAAGCCTTACCCCGCTAGCGGGCAAGAGACCCAGTACTTC. Its protein product is CASSKPYPASGQETQYF.

CDR3 DNA: TGTGCCTGCGTCCAGGGTTCGACAGGATATACTGAAGCTTTCTTT. This codes for CACVQGSTGYTEAFF. The chain combines TRBV30 with TRBJ1-1; the D gene is possibly TRBD1 (6 bases). The CDR3 runs to 15 residues. Trimming took 6 bases from V and 5 from J, leaving 22 bases between them. Looked up from germline, CDR1 is GTSNPN and CDR2 is SVGIG (reference sequence).

This clone was found once. The chain has TRBV9 and TRBJ1-4, with D hard to call. The germline V gene encodes CDR1 SGDLS and CDR2 YYNGEE. Trimming shortened V by 0 bases and J by 4 bases, and 4 bases separated the two germline ends. The length of the CDR3 is 13 residues. For the CDR3, the DNA is TGTGCCAGCAGCGTAGGAGGTAATGAAAAACTGTTTTTT. Protein sequence: CASSVGGNEKLFF. The whole variable domain, remainder taken from reference TRBV9 and TRBJ1-4, is DSGVTQTPKHLITATGQRVTLRCSPRSGDLSVYWYQQSLDQGLQFLIQYYNGEERAKGNILERFSAQQFPDLHSELNLSSLELGDSALYFCASSVGGNEKLFFGSGTQLSVL.

This clone showed up just once. Additional DNA sequences in this sample encode the identical CDR3. This chain joins TRBV19 and TRBJ2-7; D possibly corresponds to TRBD1 (6 bases). The CDR3 loop spans 14 amino acids. Trimming stripped 5 bases from V and 1 base from J, with 12 bases between. Germline CDR1 LNHDA, CDR2 SQIVND (reference sequence). The CDR3 DNA reads TGTGCCAGTAGTCCCCGGACAGCTTCCTACGAGCAGTACTTC. Encoded protein: CASSPRTASYEQYF. Filled out from reference TRBV19 and TRBJ2-7, the complete variable domain reads DGGITQSPKYLFRKEGQNVTLSCEQNLNHDAMYWYRQDPGQGLRLIYYSQIVNDFQKGDIAEGYSVSREKKESFPLTVTSAQKNPTAFYLCASSPRTASYEQYFGPGTRLTVT.

This clone has a single count. J is TRBJ2-7 and V is TRBV12-5; weak D call: TRBD2 (6 bases). CDR3 length equals 20 residues. From germline, CDR1 is LGHNT and CDR2 FRNRAP. Trimming took 0 bases from V and 3 from J, leaving 27 bases between them. The CDR3 nucleotides read TGTGCTAGTGGTTTGGTTTTACCCAATTCGGGGGATGATGGATTCTACGAGCAGTACTTC. Residues: CASGLVLPNSGDDGFYEQYF.

V gene TRBV10-3 combines with J gene TRBJ1-1, with TRBD1 identical over 8 bases. Germline V gives CDR1 ENHRY, CDR2 SYGVKD. J was trimmed by 6 bases and V by 4 bases; bases with no gene match: 7. This CDR3 is 14 amino acids long. The CDR3 bases are TGTGCCATCAGTGGCCGGGACAGGACCTCTGAAGCTTTCTTT. Its protein is CAISGRDRTSEAFF.

The V call is TRBV11-2, the J call TRBJ2-6, with D possibly matching TRBD2 (6 bases). This CDR3 is 15 amino acids long. V lost 5 bases, J lost 2 bases, and 10 bases lay in between. The V gene's germline CDR1 is SGHAT and CDR2 FQNNGV. This chain's CDR3 is CASSLWRAGANVLTF. CDR3 coding DNA: TGTGCCAGCAGCCTGTGGAGGGCTGGGGCCAACGTCCTGACTTTC.

The V call is TRBV4-2, the J call TRBJ1-4, with D maybe TRBD1 (6 bases). V was clipped by 4 bases and J by 4 bases, with 16 bases between them. This CDR3 is 16 amino acids long. Germline CDR1 is LGHNA and CDR2 is YNFKEQ. DNA of the CDR3: TGTGCCAGCAGCCTATTAGGGGACACCTATAATGAAAAACTGTTTTTT. It is translated as CASSLLGDTYNEKLFF.

The chain joins TRBV28 to TRBJ2-2; the match to TRBD2 covers 8 bases. Per the germline V gene, CDR1 is MDHEN and CDR2 is SYDVKM. This CDR3 has 14 residues. V lost 7 bases and J lost 3; bases outside the gene matches: 4. Written as DNA, the CDR3 is TGTGCCAGCACCACCGGGAGGGACACCGGGGAGCTGTTTTTT. Its protein is CASTTGRDTGELFF.

This chain connects TRBV7-9 to TRBJ2-7, with 9 bases matching TRBD1. Germline V gene data show CDR1 as SEHNR and CDR2 as FQNEAQ (reference sequence). The CDR3 runs to 15 residues. Germline trimming cut 5 bases from V and 2 bases from J; bases unmatched to any gene: 7. As DNA, the CDR3 is TGTGCCAGCAGCCATCGGGACAGGGCAACCTACGAGCAGTACTTC. Translation: CASSHRDRATYEQYF.

The chain couples TRBV25-1 to TRBJ2-1; D remains ambiguous. This CDR3 is built from 14 residues. Between the trimmed V and J ends, which lost 6 bases and 0 bases, there was a span of 9 bases. Germline V gene sequence: CDR1 MGHDK, CDR2 SYGVNS. Here the CDR3 DNA reads TGTGCCAGCAGCTACCTGTACTCCTACAATGAGCAGTTCTTC. The encoded protein is CASSYLYSYNEQFF.

The chain couples TRBV10-2 to TRBJ1-5; maybe TRBD1 (5 bases). There are 13 residues in the CDR3. The V and J ends lost 3 bases and 4 bases respectively, with 7 bases between them. Germline assignment: CDR1 WSHSY and CDR2 SAAADI. CDR3 nucleotides: TGCGCCAGCAGTGACAGGGCGAATCAGCCCCAGCATTTT. It specifies CASSDRANQPQHF.

The gene calls are TRBV6-2 or TRBV6-3 and TRBJ2-3; 11 bases agree with TRBD2. The germline gives CDR1 MNHEY, CDR2 SVGEGT. V gave up 3 bases and J gave up 3 bases; unmatched junction bases: 2. This CDR3 is 15 amino acids long. The CDR3 is CASSYTSGSTDTQYF. CDR3 DNA sequence: TGTGCCAGCAGTTATACTAGCGGGAGTACAGATACGCAGTATTTT.

The chain has TRBV28 and TRBJ1-4; maybe TRBD1 (6 bases). CDR1 and CDR2 (germline): MDHEN, SYDVKM. Trimming took off 7 bases at V and 0 bases at J, with 12 bases between the two ends. This CDR3 region has 15 residues. DNA of the CDR3: TGTGCCAGCATCCGGACAGATGCAACTAATGAAAAACTGTTTTTT. It yields the protein CASIRTDATNEKLFF.

The chain recombines TRBV27 with TRBJ2-7, with TRBD2 identical over 7 bases. Trimming cost V 5 bases and J 5 bases; bases outside gene matches: 12. The CDR3 extends over 15 amino acids. Germline CDR1 reads MNHEY; CDR2 reads SMNVEV (reference sequence). CDR3 DNA: TGTGCCAGCAGTAGGGACTCGGGGAGGGGCAACGAGCAGTACTTC. Amino acid sequence: CASSRDSGRGNEQYF.

The V gene is TRBV11-2, the J gene TRBJ2-7; D is possibly TRBD2 (6 bases). CDR1 and CDR2 from the germline V gene are SGHAT and FQNNGV. The ends were cut back, 6 bases at V and 12 bases at J, with 21 bases in the middle. This CDR3 has 13 amino acids. CDR3 loop: CASSHNPSGEPYF. The CDR3 bases are TGTGCCAGCAGTCATAATCCCTCGGGGGAACCGTACTTC.

This clone was detected once. The CDR3 sequence is CASSAGTGASYEQYF. The CDR3 nucleotides are TGTGCCAGCAGCGCCGGGACAGGGGCTTCCTACGAGCAGTACTTC. The chain links TRBV5-4 to TRBJ2-7; 10 positions match TRBD1. V lost 4 bases, J lost 1 base, and 5 bases stayed unmatched. The CDR3 contains 15 residues. The germline gives CDR1 SGHNT, CDR2 YYREEE (reference sequence).

The V and J genes are TRBV4-1 and TRBJ1-1; 9 nucleotides line up with TRBD1. The CDR3 length is 14 residues. Per germline, CDR1 MGHRA and CDR2 YSYEKL. The ends lost 3 bases at V and 6 bases at J; junction bases unmatched: 5. The CDR3 is CASSQGTGGPEAFF. In nucleotides, the CDR3 is TGCGCCAGCAGCCAGGGTACAGGGGGCCCTGAAGCTTTCTTT.

This clone was seen only once. The chain joins TRBV19 to TRBJ1-6, with TRBD1 matching 9 bases. CDR1 and CDR2 from the germline V gene are LNHDA and SQIVND (reference sequence). V dropped 5 bases and J dropped 7; count of bases not matched to a gene: 12. This CDR3 region has 17 residues. CDR3 DNA: TGTGCCAGTAGTTCGGCCGGGACAGGGTCTAGGAATTCACCCCTCCACTTT. Translation gives CASSSAGTGSRNSPLHF.

The chain combines TRBV9 with TRBJ2-6; D remains ambiguous. CDR1 is SGDLS, CDR2 YYNGEE, per germline. The CDR3 consists of 14 residues. V gave up 4 bases and J gave up 0 bases, with 5 bases separating them. The CDR3 bases are TGTGCCAGCAGCCCGGTCTCTGGGGCCAACGTCCTGACTTTC. Residues: CASSPVSGANVLTF.

CDR3 DNA: TGTGCCAGCATTGGCGGGGTGAACTATGGCTACACCTTC. Its translation is CASIGGVNYGYTF. The V call is TRBV28, the J call TRBJ1-2; unclear D gene. Between the trimmed V and J ends, which lost 7 bases and 2 bases, there was a span of 11 bases. Per germline, CDR1 MDHEN and CDR2 SYDVKM. The CDR3 contains 13 residues.

CDR3 bases: TGTGCCAGCAGCTTAACCCCACGGGAGGGCCACGAGCAGTACTTC. It is translated as CASSLTPREGHEQYF. The chain carries TRBV7-2 and TRBJ2-7, with 8 nucleotides matching TRBD2. CDR3 length: 15 amino acids. The V gene end was trimmed by 2 bases and the J gene end by 5 bases; junction bases not matched to a gene: 8. Per the germline V gene, CDR1 is SGHTA and CDR2 is FQGNSA.

The chain is built from TRBV4-2 and TRBJ1-2; D perhaps matches TRBD1 (5 bases). V was cut by 0 bases and J by 4 bases, with 15 bases left in between. The CDR3 consists of 16 residues. Germline CDR1 is LGHNA and CDR2 is YNFKEQ. In nucleotides, the CDR3 is TGTGCCAGCAGCCAAGAGATCCGACAGACCGGCTATGGCTACACCTTC. Protein product: CASSQEIRQTGYGYTF.